This passage covers 15 T cell receptor beta chains from one sample sequenced in a study of cytomegalovirus exposure and HLA in healthy donors. PCR primers comprised 60 Vbeta and 13 Jbeta primers. Sequenced by immunoSEQ multiplex PCR; TCRdb stores in-frame clones only, minus some. The data hold 210,000 or so clones, with nearly 80% observed a single time. Sequences were obtained from PBMCs. The origin of the receptors is a man younger than 35 in good health and CMV-seronegative.

This clone appeared a few times. This chain joins TRBV23-1 and TRBJ1-2; D gene uncertain. TRBV23-1 is an ORF; its function is uncertain. V lost 1 base and J lost 8, with 14 bases in between. This CDR3 comprises 14 residues. The CDR3 protein is CASSQLGQEGGYTF. CDR3 coding DNA: TGCGCCAGCAGTCAATTGGGTCAGGAAGGCGGCTACACCTTC.

The rearrangement joins TRBV4-3 to TRBJ2-3; TRBD2 matches at 9 bases. CDR1 and CDR2 (germline): LGHNA, YSLEER. J gave up 4 bases and V 3 bases, and 8 bases lay outside the gene matches. CDR3 size: 16 residues. The CDR3 DNA reads as TGCGCCAGCAGCCAGGTTTTTAGCGGGAGTGCAGATACGCAGTATTTT. This codes for CASSQVFSGSADTQYF.

This rearrangement joins TRBV5-1 to TRBJ1-3, with D uncertain. The germline V gene has CDR1 SGHRS and CDR2 YFSETQ. The CDR3 runs to 16 residues. The V end lost 0 bases, the J end lost 0 bases, and 10 bases lay between the germline ends. CDR3 DNA sequence: TGCGCCAGCAGCTTGGTGAACAGTGCCTCTGGAAACACCATATATTTT. It yields the protein CASSLVNSASGNTIYF.

This chain connects TRBV15 to TRBJ1-5, with D uncertain. CDR1 and CDR2 (germline): LNHNV, YYDKDF (reference sequence). This CDR3 spans 16 amino acids. Trimming cost V 1 base and J 0 bases, with 10 bases left between them. This CDR3 reads CATSRARGNSNQPQHF. The CDR3 nucleotides read TGTGCCACCAGCAGAGCCCGAGGGAATAGCAATCAGCCCCAGCATTTT.

The DNA for the CDR3 is TGCGCCAGCAGCAAAGACACATCCGGGGAGCTGTTTTTT. Amino acid sequence: CASSKDTSGELFF. The chain employs TRBV5-1 and TRBJ2-2; D ambiguous. The CDR3 runs to 13 residues. Germline CDR1 reads SGHRS; CDR2 reads YFSETQ. V was shortened by 4 bases and J by 6 bases, with 10 bases between the two germline ends.

This clone was seen once. The chain is built from TRBV15 and TRBJ2-2; TRBD2 is a possible D gene (5 bases). The CDR3 is 16 amino acids. V was clipped by 5 bases and J by 4 bases, with 17 bases between them. Germline V CDR1 and CDR2: LNHNV, YYDKDF (reference sequence). Here the CDR3 DNA reads TGTGCCACCAGCGATGGGCATCCGACTATCACCGGGGAGCTGTTTTTT. It translates to CATSDGHPTITGELFF. Drawing the rest from reference TRBV15 and TRBJ2-2, the complete variable domain is DAMVIQNPRYQVTQFGKPVTLSCSQTLNHNVMYWYQQKSSQAPKLLFHYYDKDFNNEADTPDNFQSRRPNTSFCFLDIRSPGLGDTAMYLCATSDGHPTITGELFFGEGSRLTVL.

This chain uses TRBV5-4 with TRBJ1-2, with TRBD1 as a possible D gene (5 bases). Germline CDR1 reads SGHNT; CDR2 reads YYREEE (reference sequence). The CDR3 consists of 16 residues. V was cut by 3 bases and J by 4 bases, with 19 bases left in between. CDR3 sequence: CASSWGGVHAGYGYTF. CDR3 coding DNA: TGTGCCAGCAGCTGGGGGGGGGTCCATGCGGGCTATGGCTACACCTTC.

The V call is TRBV6-1, the J call TRBJ1-2; D perhaps matches TRBD1 (6 bases). This CDR3 contains 14 residues. With 6 bases removed from V and 3 bases from J, the gap between germline ends came to 14 bases. In germline, CDR1 is MNHNS, CDR2 SASEGT. The CDR3 DNA reads TGTGCCAGCAGGCGAGGGGGGGTCGACTATGGCTACACCTTC. Its translation: CASRRGGVDYGYTF.

The chain joins TRBV6-5 to TRBJ2-5, with D tentatively TRBD1 (6 bases). Matching the DNA end better, TRBJ2-7 makes the J call doubtful. This CDR3 spans 11 amino acids. Germline V gives CDR1 MNHEY, CDR2 SVGAGI. In DNA form, the CDR3 reads TGTGCCAGTACCAGGGGCGACGAGCAGTACTTC. It yields the protein CASTRGDEQYF.

The sample holds a few counts of this clone. V is TRBV11-1 and J is TRBJ1-4; D remains unclear. There are 15 residues in the CDR3. Trimming removed 2 bases from V and 0 bases from J, with 7 bases in between. The V gene's germline CDR1 is SGHAT and CDR2 FQDESV (reference sequence). The CDR3 loop reads CASSLQATTNEKLFF. CDR3 nucleotide sequence: TGTGCCAGCAGCTTACAGGCTACAACTAATGAAAAACTGTTTTTT.

The chain carries TRBV4-3 and TRBJ2-7, with 8 bases matching TRBD1. CDR3 length: 18 amino acids. The germline V gene encodes CDR1 LGHNA and CDR2 YSLEER. V dropped 0 bases and J dropped 1; count of bases not matched to a gene: 11. The CDR3 loop is CASSQEATGVGGSYEQYF. The CDR3 DNA is TGCGCCAGCAGCCAAGAGGCGACAGGGGTTGGTGGGTCCTACGAGCAGTACTTC.

The V gene is TRBV9, the J gene TRBJ2-5; the match to TRBD1 covers 11 bases. The V gene end was trimmed by 0 bases and the J gene end by 2 bases; junction bases not matched to a gene: 3. Germline V gene data show CDR1 as SGDLS and CDR2 as YYNGEE. CDR3 length: 16 amino acids. The CDR3 here is CASSVGTGGLQETQYF. The CDR3 DNA reads as TGTGCCAGCAGCGTAGGGACAGGGGGCCTTCAAGAGACCCAGTACTTC.

This chain joins TRBV15 and TRBJ2-1, with 8 bases that match TRBD1. Germline CDR1 LNHNV, CDR2 YYDKDF (reference sequence). This CDR3 comprises 14 residues. Losses at the gene ends were 11 bases for V and 5 bases for J; bases not matched to a gene: 11. In DNA, the CDR3 is TGTGCCGCAGGGGACAGGCGACTCGACAATGAGCAGTTCTTC. It encodes CAAGDRRLDNEQFF.

This clone has just one count. The chain carries TRBV10-3 and TRBJ1-4; no reliable D call. This CDR3 is built from 17 residues. Trimming stripped 0 bases from V and 6 bases from J, with 17 bases between. CDR1 and CDR2 from the germline V gene are ENHRY and SYGVKD. The CDR3 spells CAISESMSGSPDEKLFF. CDR3 nucleotides: TGTGCCATCAGTGAGTCGATGTCGGGGAGCCCGGATGAAAAACTGTTTTTT.

This rearrangement joins TRBV2 to TRBJ2-3; 15 bases are shared with TRBD2. Unmatched junction bases numbered 2, after V lost 3 bases and J lost 1 base. CDR3 length: 17 amino acids. The V gene's germline CDR1 is SNHLY and CDR2 FYNNEI. In DNA form, the CDR3 reads TGTGCCAGCAGTGATTGGACTAGCGGGGGGGGCACAGATACGCAGTATTTT. It is translated as CASSDWTSGGGTDTQYF.